Listed below are T cell receptor beta chains from one sample, sequenced in a study of beta chain features in type 1 diabetes. Sequencing was performed with immunoSEQ multiplex PCR; in TCRdb, only in-frame clones are kept and a portion is missing. Of 300,000 to 450,000 clones listed, roughly 9.8% are singletons. The sample comprised central memory CD4+ T cells from blood. The source is a man aged 30 to 45 with type 1 diabetes. The CDR3 runs from the conserved cysteine through the conserved F or W. Fields, in order: D gene, J gene, clone size, V gene, CDR3 protein, CDR3 DNA. D genes are given only for firm matches. Clone size is shown for a subset of rows, as once, few, many or a class of expanded clone.

D: .
J: TRBJ2-1
size: many
V: TRBV10-3
CDR3: CAISELIGGIDNEQFF
DNA: TGTGCCATCAGTGAGTTAATCGGCGGGATAGACAATGAGCAGTTCTTC

D: .
J: TRBJ1-4
size: many
V: TRBV5-8
CDR3: CASSPVRGTSEKLFF
DNA: TGTGCCAGCAGCCCCGTCCGGGGTACGAGTGAAAAACTGTTTTTT

D: .
J: TRBJ1-1
size: few
V: TRBV6-6
CDR3: CASSPNSRGDPEAFF
DNA: TGTGCCAGCAGCCCCAACAGTCGGGGGGACCCTGAAGCTTTCTTT

D: .
J: TRBJ1-1
size: few
V: TRBV11-1
CDR3: CASSFKGEIEAFF
DNA: TGTGCCAGCAGCTTTAAGGGGGAGATTGAAGCTTTCTTT

D: .
J: TRBJ1-3
size: .
V: TRBV7-2
CDR3: CASSLAGGNTIYF
DNA: TGTGCCAGCAGCTTAGCGGGGGGAAACACCATATATTTT

D: .
J: TRBJ2-7
size: few
V: TRBV19
CDR3: CASSSTMGEQYF
DNA: TGTGCCAGTAGTTCCACAATGGGCGAGCAGTACTTC

D: TRBD2
J: TRBJ2-1
size: many
V: TRBV11-3
CDR3: CASSLSSGNEQFF
DNA: TGTGCCAGCAGCCTGTCTAGCGGCAATGAGCAGTTCTTC

D: .
J: TRBJ2-7
size: .
V: TRBV6-5
CDR3: CASSYGRTRIHEQYF
DNA: TGTGCCAGCAGTTACGGGCGGACACGAATCCACGAGCAGTACTTC

D: .
J: TRBJ2-5
size: few
V: TRBV4-2
CDR3: CASSQDFRGIQETQYF
DNA: TGTGCCAGCAGCCAAGATTTCCGCGGCATCCAAGAGACCCAGTACTTC

D: .
J: TRBJ1-5
size: few
V: TRBV12-2
CDR3: CASRQASGRGQFQPQHF
DNA: TGTGCAAGTCGTCAAGCGTCGGGGCGCGGTCAGTTTCAGCCCCAGCATTTT

D: TRBD1
J: TRBJ2-7
size: few
V: TRBV5-1
CDR3: CASSWGTGGDGDSYF
DNA: TGCGCCAGCAGCTGGGGGACAGGGGGCGACGGTGATAGCTACTTC

D: .
J: TRBJ2-5
size: few
V: TRBV11-2
CDR3: CASSSPGRQETQYF
DNA: TGTGCCAGCAGCTCCCCGGGCAGACAGGAGACCCAGTACTTC

D: .
J: TRBJ2-5
size: .
V: TRBV7-3
CDR3: CASSPRPVETQYF
DNA: TGTGCCAGCAGCCCACGGCCGGTGGAGACCCAGTACTTC

D: .
J: TRBJ1-2
size: .
V: TRBV30
CDR3: CAWKRKGAPGYTF
DNA: TGTGCCTGGAAGCGGAAAGGGGCGCCTGGCTACACCTTC

D: TRBD1
J: TRBJ2-5
size: .
V: TRBV18
CDR3: CASSQGRTGLGETQYF
DNA: TGTGCCAGCTCACAGGGGCGGACAGGACTCGGCGAGACCCAGTACTTC

D: TRBD2
J: TRBJ2-1
size: .
V: TRBV9
CDR3: CASSVIGGGSYNEQFF
DNA: TGTGCCAGCAGCGTAATCGGCGGGGGATCCTACAATGAGCAGTTCTTC

D: .
J: TRBJ2-1
size: few
V: TRBV6-1
CDR3: CASSGARESSYNEQFF
DNA: TGTGCCAGCAGTGGGGCCCGGGAGAGCTCCTACAATGAGCAGTTCTTC

D: TRBD2
J: TRBJ2-3
size: .
V: TRBV7-8
CDR3: CASSPGRGLAPDTQYF
DNA: TGTGCCAGCAGCCCGGGGAGGGGACTAGCCCCAGATACGCAGTATTTT